The rows below give T cell receptor beta chains drawn from one sample of a study of glioma-infiltrating T cells. TCRdb reanalysed the multiplex PCR reads using MiXCR and keeps one entry per CDR3 protein. The table includes more than 350,000 distinct CDR3 sequences, 41% detected once. Material: glioma tissue, nonneoplastic brain tissue, or PBMCs (not recorded which). The receptors were gathered from a human donor with low-grade glioma or glioblastoma, undergoing nonglioma brain surgery, or in good health (not recorded which). CDR3s include the opening cysteine and the closing phenylalanine or tryptophan. Clone size is stated in some rows and not others, as once, few, many or a class when expanded.

V gene: TRBV27; clone size: many; CDR3 protein: CASSAGQGARTEAFF
V gene: TRBV28; clone size: NA; CDR3 protein: CASSFYSTDTLYF
V gene: TRBV5-4; clone size: NA; CDR3 protein: CARSWRGQKDEQYF
V gene: TRBV20-1; clone size: NA; CDR3 protein: CSAHTSGSSYNEQFF
V gene: TRBV29-1; clone size: NA; CDR3 protein: CSAQNGGSQPQHF
V gene: TRBV11-2; clone size: few; CDR3 protein: CASSPVLGFEQFF
V gene: TRBV28; clone size: NA; CDR3 protein: CASSFQGITDTQYF
V gene: TRBV28; clone size: many; CDR3 protein: CASSLQTTDTQYF
V gene: TRBV20-1; clone size: many; CDR3 protein: CSEAGGPNNEQFF
V gene: TRBV2; clone size: NA; CDR3 protein: CAKSYTDTQYF
V gene: TRBV6-1; clone size: many; CDR3 protein: CASRALLAGTYEQYF
V gene: TRBV20-1; clone size: few; CDR3 protein: CSAWDHSSYNSPLHF
V gene: TRBV7-2; clone size: NA; CDR3 protein: CASSLQGITEAFF
V gene: TRBV20-1; clone size: many; CDR3 protein: CSAPPSGVTDTQYF
V gene: TRBV2; clone size: NA; CDR3 protein: CASTGTGSPYEQYF
V gene: TRBV28; clone size: NA; CDR3 protein: CASSRLLDGYTGELFF
V gene: TRBV7-9; clone size: NA; CDR3 protein: CASSLGHQPQHF
V gene: TRBV15; clone size: NA; CDR3 protein: CATSPLRDLYNEQFF
V gene: TRBV20-1; clone size: NA; CDR3 protein: CSALPLGTHGYTF
V gene: TRBV12-3/TRBV12-4; clone size: NA; CDR3 protein: CASRFSGFGNEQFF
V gene: TRBV28; clone size: many; CDR3 protein: CASSFRPNTDTQYF
V gene: TRBV6-1; clone size: few; CDR3 protein: CASSLRNSYEQYF
V gene: TRBV20-1; clone size: few; CDR3 protein: CSAASGSDTEAFF
V gene: TRBV28; clone size: few; CDR3 protein: CASSSAVSPETYNEQFF
V gene: TRBV27; clone size: few; CDR3 protein: CASSPRDGSWFSPLHF
V gene: TRBV20-1; clone size: few; CDR3 protein: CSASYSRNEQFF
V gene: TRBV5-1; clone size: NA; CDR3 protein: CASSPLARHYEQYF
V gene: TRBV15; clone size: few; CDR3 protein: CATAVAPAGGNTIYF
V gene: TRBV19; clone size: NA; CDR3 protein: CASSPRTGVGTEAFF
V gene: TRBV28; clone size: many; CDR3 protein: CASSLLAGGYNEQFF
V gene: TRBV7-9; clone size: NA; CDR3 protein: CASSEAGTGGYGYTF
V gene: TRBV28; clone size: NA; CDR3 protein: CASSPRGSLVVGANVLTF
V gene: TRBV20-1; clone size: many; CDR3 protein: CSADGQSSGTPRTEAFF
V gene: TRBV5-1; clone size: once; CDR3 protein: CASSFNRGMNTEAFF
V gene: TRBV6-2/TRBV6-3; clone size: NA; CDR3 protein: CASSRTSGRAYNEQFF
V gene: TRBV6-2/TRBV6-3; clone size: few; CDR3 protein: CAKTGVGSYEQYF
V gene: TRBV25-1; clone size: many; CDR3 protein: CASSIGGRTEAFF
V gene: TRBV12-3/TRBV12-4; clone size: NA; CDR3 protein: CASSLNRGRWNGYTF
V gene: TRBV2; clone size: once; CDR3 protein: CASSQRGRGSEAFF
V gene: TRBV5-8; clone size: many; CDR3 protein: CASSRGTSGRHTDTQYF
V gene: TRBV20-1; clone size: many; CDR3 protein: CSANLFGGNNYGYTF
V gene: TRBV28; clone size: many; CDR3 protein: CASSLLGQGTYEQYF
V gene: TRBV28; clone size: NA; CDR3 protein: CASSFPVRGLSTDTQYF
V gene: TRBV6-1; clone size: few; CDR3 protein: CATQPPGGLYNEQFF
V gene: TRBV20-1; clone size: few; CDR3 protein: CSARGEREGPADTQYF
V gene: TRBV19; clone size: NA; CDR3 protein: CASSISERRGYTF
V gene: TRBV25-1; clone size: NA; CDR3 protein: CASSDYYERYF
V gene: TRBV20-1; clone size: once; CDR3 protein: CSAPDRLSYERYF
V gene: TRBV20-1; clone size: few; CDR3 protein: CSARTSGRRMIFNEQFF
V gene: TRBV20-1; clone size: few; CDR3 protein: CSARDGVSGNTIYF
V gene: TRBV11-2; clone size: NA; CDR3 protein: CASSPRVDQETQYF
V gene: TRBV20-1; clone size: NA; CDR3 protein: CSAFSTSGRATDTQYF